The 20 T cell receptor beta chains in this list originate from one sample, sequenced in a study of response to subunit inactivated influenza vaccine. TCRdb redid the calling of the RT-PCR reads with MiXCR, one entry per CDR3 protein. The sample lists under 500,000 distinct CDR3 sequences, roughly 11% seen once, with 12% in the top ten. The sample here was PBMCs from blood, taken about 40 days after vaccination. All receptors come from a man aged 50 to 59 who received an inactivated influenza vaccine.

This clonotype has more than one count but fewer than ten. The genes are TRBV7-9 and TRBJ2-7; 7 nucleotides match TRBD1. V dropped 5 bases and J dropped 5; count of bases not matched to a gene: 3. The germline V gene encodes CDR1 SEHNR and CDR2 FQNEAQ (reference sequence). This CDR3 spans 12 amino acids. The CDR3 region is CASSTTGDEQYF. DNA for the CDR3: TGTGCCAGCAGCACTACAGGGGACGAGCAGTACTTC.

In this sample, this clonotype turned up many times. This chain links TRBV20-1 with TRBJ2-5; 9 nucleotides line up with TRBD2. Germline CDR1 is DFQATT and CDR2 is SNEGSKA (reference sequence). V was clipped by 6 bases and J by 5 bases; unmatched bases: 13. This CDR3 spans 15 amino acids. The CDR3 region has the DNA TGCAGTGCAAATCGGGCTAGCGGGACTGGGGAGACCCAGTACTTC. Translating it yields CSANRASGTGETQYF.

This clonotype has a handful of counts. The CDR3 loop reads CSVGNRNTEAFF. CDR3 bases: TGCAGCGTGGGAAACAGGAACACTGAAGCTTTCTTT. This sequence joins TRBV29-1 and TRBJ1-1, with unresolved D. Germline CDR1 SQVTM, CDR2 ANQGSEA. CDR3 length equals 12 residues. The germline V and J ends were trimmed by 6 bases and 1 base, with 9 bases remaining between them.

This clonotype was counted a few times. The gene calls are TRBV15 and TRBJ2-1; 10 positions agree with TRBD2. This CDR3 has 13 residues. CDR1 and CDR2 (germline): LNHNV, YYDKDF (reference sequence). V was pared by 0 bases and J by 15 bases, with 5 bases of the junction left unmatched. CDR3 residues: CATSRDRAGGPFF. The CDR3 DNA reads TGTGCCACCAGCAGAGACCGAGCGGGAGGGCCGTTCTTC.

This clonotype was picked up many times. The rearrangement joins TRBV11-1 to TRBJ1-5; TRBD1 aligns across 12 bases. The J segment lost 0 bases and the V segment lost 4 bases, leaving 13 bases of the junction unmatched. Germline V gene lookup returns CDR1 SGHAT and CDR2 FQDESV (reference sequence). The CDR3 runs to 20 residues. This CDR3 is CASSSTMGQGAEYSNQPQHF. In DNA form, the CDR3 reads TGTGCCAGCAGCTCTACTATGGGACAGGGGGCTGAGTATAGCAATCAGCCCCAGCATTTT.

This clonotype was recorded many times. V usage is TRBV10-3 and J usage is TRBJ2-3; D not resolved. Germline assignment: CDR1 ENHRY and CDR2 SYGVKD. CDR3 size: 14 residues. Deletions cut 4 bases from V and 0 bases from J, with 8 bases between. The CDR3 region is CAISGGFSTDTQYF. The CDR3 nucleotides read TGTGCCATCAGTGGTGGGTTTAGCACAGATACGCAGTATTTT.

This clonotype was seen more than once but under ten times. This chain uses TRBV12-3 or TRBV12-4 with TRBJ2-7, with 14 bases lining up with TRBD2. The J segment lost 1 base and the V segment lost 5 bases, leaving 4 bases of the junction unmatched. This CDR3 has 16 amino acids. The CDR3 DNA reads as TGTGCCAGCAGTCCCAGGACTAGCGGGGGGTCCTACGAGCAGTACTTC. Amino acids: CASSPRTSGGSYEQYF.

This clonotype has a handful of counts. The rearrangement uses TRBV10-2 and TRBJ1-2; possible D gene TRBD1, 5 bases. The V end was cut by 2 bases, the J end by 2 bases, with 9 bases between. Germline CDR1 is WSHSY and CDR2 is SAAADI. There are 14 residues in the CDR3. CDR3 loop: CASSERTSNYGYTF. The DNA of the CDR3 is TGCGCCAGCAGTGAGAGGACATCCAACTATGGCTACACCTTC.

This rearrangement joins TRBV11-2 to TRBJ2-1; the D gene is possibly TRBD2 (5 bases). Germline CDR1 is SGHAT and CDR2 is FQNNGV. The CDR3 length is 14 residues. V was shortened by 3 bases and J by 7 bases, with 13 bases between the two germline ends. This CDR3 is CASSFGSLENEQFF. CDR3 DNA: TGTGCCAGCAGCTTTGGGAGCTTGGAGAATGAGCAGTTCTTC.

Of note for this clonotype: This could be a read error, since a much larger clone is one nucleotide away. This chain links TRBV6-2 or TRBV6-3 with TRBJ1-5, with D unresolved. CDR1 is MNHEY and CDR2 is SVGEGT in the germline V gene. V shed 8 bases and J shed 0 bases, with 14 bases lying between them. The CDR3 is 15 residues long. This CDR3 is CASSKSVYSNQPQHF. The DNA of the CDR3 is TGTGCCAGCTCTAAGAGCGTTTATAGCAATCAGCCCCAGCATTTT.

This clonotype was observed a handful of times. V is TRBV5-5 and J is TRBJ1-6; D unclear. CDR1 is SGHKS, CDR2 YYEKEE, per germline (reference sequence). The CDR3 is made up of 13 amino acids. V lost 6 bases and J 5 bases, leaving 9 bases between the germline ends. For the CDR3, the DNA is TGTGCCAGCAATGTACAGAATAATTCACCCCTCCACTTT. Protein product: CASNVQNNSPLHF.

This clonotype was picked up many times. The V gene is TRBV20-1, the J gene TRBJ2-7; perhaps TRBD2 as D (5 bases). Germline V CDR1 and CDR2: DFQATT, SNEGSKA (reference sequence). The CDR3 loop spans 13 amino acids. Trimming removed 3 bases at V and 0 bases at J, with 9 bases between. The CDR3 reads CSARVTSSYEQYF. The CDR3 DNA reads TGCAGTGCTAGGGTAACTAGCTCCTACGAGCAGTACTTC.

This clonotype appeared many times. V gene TRBV29-1 combines with J gene TRBJ1-1, with TRBD1 as a possible D gene (5 bases). CDR3 length: 12 amino acids. V was trimmed by 8 bases and J by 5 bases, leaving 15 bases between them. CDR1 is SQVTM, CDR2 ANQGSEA, per germline. CDR3 DNA: TGCAGCCCATGGACACCGGGTACTGAAGCTTTCTTT. Translating gives CSPWTPGTEAFF. The full variable domain, rest sourced from reference TRBV29-1 and TRBJ1-1, is SAVISQKPSRDICQRGTSLTIQCQVDSQVTMMFWYRQQPGQSLTLIATANQGSEATYESGFVIDKFPISRPNLTFSTLTVSNMSPEDSSIYLCSPWTPGTEAFFGQGTRLTVV.

This clonotype came up many times. The chain joins TRBV7-2 to TRBJ2-1, with 11 bases identical to TRBD2. The CDR3 extends over 15 amino acids. J gave up 7 bases and V 1 base, and 3 bases lay outside the gene matches. Per germline, CDR1 SGHTA and CDR2 FQGNSA. The CDR3 sequence: CASSLGLAGFNEQFF. As DNA, the CDR3 is TGTGCCAGCAGCTTAGGACTAGCGGGGTTTAATGAGCAGTTCTTC.

The chain carries TRBV11-2 and TRBJ2-3; 7 nucleotides line up with TRBD1. CDR3 length: 15 amino acids. Germline V gene sequence: CDR1 SGHAT, CDR2 FQNNGV. The V segment lost 4 bases and the J segment 4 bases; nucleotides outside the gene matches: 8. The CDR3: CASSSRQGRADTQYF. Here the CDR3 DNA reads TGTGCCAGCAGCTCCCGACAGGGAAGGGCAGATACGCAGTATTTT.

This clonotype was observed many times. The V and J genes are TRBV20-1 and TRBJ1-5; D may be TRBD1 (6 bases). The CDR3 runs 13 residues. With 7 bases removed from V and 6 bases from J, the gap between germline ends came to 16 bases. Per the germline V gene, CDR1 is DFQATT and CDR2 is SNEGSKA (reference sequence). CDR3 nucleotides: TGCAGTGTGGGGGAGGACAGCCGTCAGCCCCAGCATTTT. It yields the protein CSVGEDSRQPQHF.

In this sample, this clonotype turned up many times. This chain joins TRBV29-1 and TRBJ2-7, with D maybe TRBD1 (5 bases). This CDR3 is built from 12 residues. Per the germline V gene, CDR1 is SQVTM and CDR2 is ANQGSEA. Trimming pared 3 bases from V and 2 bases from J, leaving 8 bases between. CDR3 bases: TGCAGCGTTGATGCAGGGCCCTACGAGCAGTACTTC. Translated: CSVDAGPYEQYF.

The V call is TRBV12-3 or TRBV12-4, the J call TRBJ1-3; D perhaps matches TRBD1 (6 bases). V was clipped by 6 bases and J by 8 bases, with 23 bases between them. The CDR3 consists of 16 residues. The CDR3 region has the DNA TGTGCCAGCAGCTGGGGAGGACAGCTAATGGATCACACCATATATTTT. It translates to CASSWGGQLMDHTIYF.

In this sample, this clonotype turned up a few times. CDR3 protein: CSASDPSGSTDTQYF. The CDR3 DNA sequence: TGCAGTGCTAGCGACCCGAGCGGGAGCACAGATACGCAGTATTTT. V usage is TRBV20-1 and J usage is TRBJ2-3, with D possibly TRBD2 on 6 matching bases. Germline loops: CDR1 DFQATT, CDR2 SNEGSKA (reference sequence). The length of the CDR3 is 15 residues. V gave up 3 bases and J gave up 0 bases, with 13 bases separating them.

This clonotype has a single count. The V gene is TRBV20-1, the J gene TRBJ2-7; no clear D gene. The CDR3 spans 13 residues. The germline gives CDR1 DFQATT, CDR2 SNEGSKA (reference sequence). Trimming took 6 bases from V and 2 from J, leaving 14 bases between them. CDR3 loop: CSAGIRRPYEQYF. CDR3 nucleotide sequence: TGCAGTGCCGGTATTCGGAGACCCTACGAGCAGTACTTC.